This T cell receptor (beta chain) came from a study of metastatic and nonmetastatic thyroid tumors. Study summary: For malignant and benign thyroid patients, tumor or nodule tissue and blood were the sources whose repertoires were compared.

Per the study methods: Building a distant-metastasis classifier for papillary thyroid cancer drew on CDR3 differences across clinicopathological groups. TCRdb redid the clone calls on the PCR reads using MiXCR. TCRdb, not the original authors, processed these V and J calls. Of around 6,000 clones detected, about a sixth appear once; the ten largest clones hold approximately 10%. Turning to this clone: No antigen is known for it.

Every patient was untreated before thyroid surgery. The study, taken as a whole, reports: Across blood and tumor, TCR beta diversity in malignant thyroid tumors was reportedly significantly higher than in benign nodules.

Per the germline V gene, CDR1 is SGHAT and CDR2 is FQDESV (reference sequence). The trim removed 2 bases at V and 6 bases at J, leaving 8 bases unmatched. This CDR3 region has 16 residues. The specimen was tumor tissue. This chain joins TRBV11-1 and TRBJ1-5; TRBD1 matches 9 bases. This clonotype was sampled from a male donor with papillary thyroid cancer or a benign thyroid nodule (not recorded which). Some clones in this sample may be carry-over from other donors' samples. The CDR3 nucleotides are TGTGCCAGCAGCTTACCCACCGGGACAGGGATTCAGCCCCAGCATTTT. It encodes CASSLPTGTGIQPQHF.